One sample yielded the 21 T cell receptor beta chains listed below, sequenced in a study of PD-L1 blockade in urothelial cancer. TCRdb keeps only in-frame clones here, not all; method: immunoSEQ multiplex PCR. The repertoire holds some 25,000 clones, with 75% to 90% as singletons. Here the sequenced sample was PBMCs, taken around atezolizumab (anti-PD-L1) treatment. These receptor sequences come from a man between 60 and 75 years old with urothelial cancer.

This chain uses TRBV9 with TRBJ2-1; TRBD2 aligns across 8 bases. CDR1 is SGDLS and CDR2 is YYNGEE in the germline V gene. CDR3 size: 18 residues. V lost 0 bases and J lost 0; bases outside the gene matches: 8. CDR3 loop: CASSVGGGGPPSYNEQFF. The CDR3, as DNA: TGTGCCAGCAGCGTAGGGGGCGGGGGGCCCCCCTCCTACAATGAGCAGTTCTTC.

For the CDR3, the DNA is TGTGCCAGCAGCCCAGGACAACGCAATCAGCCCCAGCATTTT. It specifies CASSPGQRNQPQHF. The rearrangement uses TRBV11-2 and TRBJ1-5, with D perhaps TRBD1 (5 bases). V was trimmed by 5 bases and J by 2 bases, leaving 10 bases between them. CDR1 is SGHAT, CDR2 FQNNGV, per germline. The CDR3 contains 14 residues. The complete variable domain, with remaining parts taken from reference TRBV11-2 and TRBJ1-5, reads EAGVAQSPRYKIIEKRQSVAFWCNPISGHATLYWYQQILGQGPKLLIQFQNNGVVDDSQLPKDRFSAERLKGVDSTLKIQPAKLEDSAVYLCASSPGQRNQPQHFGDGTRLSIL.

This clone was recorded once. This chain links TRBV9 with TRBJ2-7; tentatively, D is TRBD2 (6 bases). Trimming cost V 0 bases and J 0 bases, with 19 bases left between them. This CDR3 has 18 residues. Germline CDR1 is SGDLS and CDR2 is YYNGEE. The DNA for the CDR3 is TGTGCCAGCAGCGTAGCCTCAGCGTTCGCGGGGAACTCCTACGAGCAGTACTTC. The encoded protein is CASSVASAFAGNSYEQYF.

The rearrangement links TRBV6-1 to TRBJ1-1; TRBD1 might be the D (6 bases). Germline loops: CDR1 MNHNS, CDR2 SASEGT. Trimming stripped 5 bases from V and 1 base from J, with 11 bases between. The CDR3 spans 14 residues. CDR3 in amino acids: CASSTGSTNTEAFF. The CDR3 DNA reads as TGTGCCAGCAGTACAGGGTCAACGAACACTGAAGCTTTCTTT.

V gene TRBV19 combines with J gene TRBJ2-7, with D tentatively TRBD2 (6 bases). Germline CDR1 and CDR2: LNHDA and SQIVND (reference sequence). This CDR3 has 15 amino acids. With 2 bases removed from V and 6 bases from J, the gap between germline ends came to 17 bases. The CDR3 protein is CASSIRAGSTLEQYF. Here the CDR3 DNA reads TGTGCCAGTAGTATACGGGCCGGGAGTACGCTCGAGCAGTACTTC.

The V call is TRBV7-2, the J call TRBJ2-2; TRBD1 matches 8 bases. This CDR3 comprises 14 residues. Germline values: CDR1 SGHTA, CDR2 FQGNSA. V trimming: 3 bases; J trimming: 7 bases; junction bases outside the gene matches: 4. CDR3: CASSLLQGVGELFF. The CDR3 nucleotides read TGTGCCAGCAGCTTGCTACAGGGGGTCGGGGAGCTGTTTTTT.

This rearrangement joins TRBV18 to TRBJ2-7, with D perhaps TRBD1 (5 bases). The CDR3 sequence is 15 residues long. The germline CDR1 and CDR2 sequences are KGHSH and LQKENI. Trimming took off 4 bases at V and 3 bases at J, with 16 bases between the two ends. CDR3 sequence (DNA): TGTGCCAGCTCACGGTCCCGGCGGACATACTACGAGCAGTACTTC. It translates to CASSRSRRTYYEQYF.

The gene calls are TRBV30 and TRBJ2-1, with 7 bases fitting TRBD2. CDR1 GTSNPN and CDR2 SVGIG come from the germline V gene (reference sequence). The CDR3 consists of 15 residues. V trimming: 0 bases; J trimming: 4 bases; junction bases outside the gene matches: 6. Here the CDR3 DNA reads TGTGCCTGGAGTGTAGGAGCGGGGTATTACAATGAGCAGTTCTTC. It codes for CAWSVGAGYYNEQFF. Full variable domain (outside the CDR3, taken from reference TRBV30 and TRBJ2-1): SQTIHQWPATLVQPVGSPLSLECTVEGTSNPNLYWYRQAAGRGLQLLFYSVGIGQISSEVPQNLSASRPQDRQFILSSKKLLLSDSGFYLCAWSVGAGYYNEQFFGPGTRLTVL.

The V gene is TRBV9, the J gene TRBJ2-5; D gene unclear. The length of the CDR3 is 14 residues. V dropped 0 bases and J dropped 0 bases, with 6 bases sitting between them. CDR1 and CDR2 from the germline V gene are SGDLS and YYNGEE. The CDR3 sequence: CASSVGYNQETQYF. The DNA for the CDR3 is TGTGCCAGCAGCGTAGGTTACAACCAAGAGACCCAGTACTTC. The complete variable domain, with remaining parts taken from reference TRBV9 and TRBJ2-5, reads DSGVTQTPKHLITATGQRVTLRCSPRSGDLSVYWYQQSLDQGLQFLIQYYNGEERAKGNILERFSAQQFPDLHSELNLSSLELGDSALYFCASSVGYNQETQYFGPGTRLLVL.

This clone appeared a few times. The CDR3 coding sequence is TGTGCCAGCAGCCTTTCTAGTGATACGCAGTATTTT. Translating gives CASSLSSDTQYF. The chain links TRBV7-8 to TRBJ2-3; D is ambiguous. V shed 5 bases and J shed 6 bases, with 9 bases lying between them. This CDR3 spans 12 amino acids. The germline V gene encodes CDR1 SGHVS and CDR2 FQNEAQ.

CDR3 sequence: CASSGGTSGESLYEQYF. As DNA, the CDR3 is TGCGCCAGCAGCGGCGGGACTAGCGGGGAGAGCCTCTACGAGCAGTACTTC. This sequence joins TRBV5-1 and TRBJ2-7, with 13 bases matching TRBD2. Germline V gives CDR1 SGHRS, CDR2 YFSETQ. CDR3 length: 17 amino acids. J lost 3 bases, V lost 4 bases, and 10 bases had no gene match.

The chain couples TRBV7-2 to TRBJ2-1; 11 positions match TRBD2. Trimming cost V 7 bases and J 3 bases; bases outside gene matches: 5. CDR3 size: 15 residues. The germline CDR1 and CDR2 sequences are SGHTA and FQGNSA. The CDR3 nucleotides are TGTGCCAGCACCAGAGGACTAGCGGGCTACAATGAGCAGTTCTTC. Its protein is CASTRGLAGYNEQFF.

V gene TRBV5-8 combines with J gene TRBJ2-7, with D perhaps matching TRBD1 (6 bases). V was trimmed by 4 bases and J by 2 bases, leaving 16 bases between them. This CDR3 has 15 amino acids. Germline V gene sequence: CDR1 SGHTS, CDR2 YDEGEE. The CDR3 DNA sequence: TGTGCCAGCAGCGAGGACAGCCTAACTACCTACGAGCAGTACTTC. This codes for CASSEDSLTTYEQYF.

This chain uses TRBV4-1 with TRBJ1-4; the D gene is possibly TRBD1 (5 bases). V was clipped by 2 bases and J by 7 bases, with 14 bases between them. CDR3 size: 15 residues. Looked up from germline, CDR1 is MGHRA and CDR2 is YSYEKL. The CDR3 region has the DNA TGCGCCAGCAGCCAACCAGAGACCGGGGGTGAAAAACTGTTTTTT. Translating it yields CASSQPETGGEKLFF.

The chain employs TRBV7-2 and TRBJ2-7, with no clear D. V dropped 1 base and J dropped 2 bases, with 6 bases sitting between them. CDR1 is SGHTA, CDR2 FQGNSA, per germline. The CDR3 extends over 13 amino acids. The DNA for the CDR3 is TGTGCCAGCAGCTTAGTTGCTACCTACGAGCAGTACTTC. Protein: CASSLVATYEQYF.

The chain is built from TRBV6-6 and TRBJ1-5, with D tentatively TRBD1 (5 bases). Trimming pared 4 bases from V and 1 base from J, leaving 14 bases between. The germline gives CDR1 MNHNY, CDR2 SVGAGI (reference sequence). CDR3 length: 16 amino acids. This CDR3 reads CASSLMDTVSNQPQHF. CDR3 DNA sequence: TGTGCCAGCAGTTTAATGGACACAGTCAGCAATCAGCCCCAGCATTTT.

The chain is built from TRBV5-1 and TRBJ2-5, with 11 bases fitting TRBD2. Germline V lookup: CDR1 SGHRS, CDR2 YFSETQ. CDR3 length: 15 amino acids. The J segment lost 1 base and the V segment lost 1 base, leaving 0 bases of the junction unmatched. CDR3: CASSLTSGSQETQYF. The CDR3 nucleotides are TGCGCCAGCAGCTTGACTAGCGGGAGCCAAGAGACCCAGTACTTC.

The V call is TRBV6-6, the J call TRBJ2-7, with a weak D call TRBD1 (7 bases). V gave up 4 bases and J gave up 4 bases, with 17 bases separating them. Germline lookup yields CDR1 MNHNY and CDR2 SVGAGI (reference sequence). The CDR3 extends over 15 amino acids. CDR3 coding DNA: TGTGCCAGCAGTTCGCGACAGGGAGGCTTGTACGAGCAGTACTTC. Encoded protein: CASSSRQGGLYEQYF.

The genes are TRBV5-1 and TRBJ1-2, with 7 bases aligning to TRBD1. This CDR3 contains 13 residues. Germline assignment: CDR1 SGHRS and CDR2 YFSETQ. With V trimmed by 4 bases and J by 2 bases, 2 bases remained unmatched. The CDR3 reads CASSPDRNYGYTF. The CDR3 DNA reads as TGCGCCAGCAGCCCGGACAGGAACTATGGCTACACCTTC.

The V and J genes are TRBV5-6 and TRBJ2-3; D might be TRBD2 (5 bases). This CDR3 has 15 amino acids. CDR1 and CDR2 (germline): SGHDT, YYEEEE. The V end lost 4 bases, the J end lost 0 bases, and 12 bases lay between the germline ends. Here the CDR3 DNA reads TGTGCCAGCAGCGCCCGGACTTTTAGCACAGATACGCAGTATTTT. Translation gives CASSARTFSTDTQYF. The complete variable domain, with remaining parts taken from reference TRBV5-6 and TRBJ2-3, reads DAGVTQSPTHLIKTRGQQVTLRCSPKSGHDTVSWYQQALGQGPQFIFQYYEEEERQRGNFPDRFSGHQFPNYSSELNVNALLLGDSALYLCASSARTFSTDTQYFGPGTRLTVL.

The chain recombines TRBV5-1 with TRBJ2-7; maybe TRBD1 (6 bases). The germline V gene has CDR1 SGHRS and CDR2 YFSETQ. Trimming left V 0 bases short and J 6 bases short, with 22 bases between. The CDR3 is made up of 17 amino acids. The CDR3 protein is CASSLEGTRGPFGEQYF. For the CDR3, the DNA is TGCGCCAGCAGCTTGGAAGGTACCAGGGGCCCTTTCGGCGAGCAGTACTTC.